What follows are 22 T cell receptor beta chains derived from one specimen sequenced in a study of graft-versus-host responses after intestinal transplantation. Method: immunoSEQ multiplex PCR; TCRdb's copy keeps in-frame clones and lacks some. Here the sample spans about 120,000 clones, just over 90% being singletons. What these receptors recognize is not known. The sequencing used unstimulated CD4+ T cells sorted from spleen or lymph node cells, collected before intestinal transplant. These receptor sequences come from a human donor who received an intestinal transplant.

This chain links TRBV4-2 with TRBJ2-3, with TRBD1 identical over 11 bases. Germline loops: CDR1 LGHNA, CDR2 YNFKEQ. CDR3 length: 15 residues. V shed 6 bases and J 5 bases; nucleotides not matched to a gene: 7. DNA of the CDR3: TGTGCCAGCAGGGGGGCCGGGACAGGGGGAGATACGCAGTATTTT. It specifies CASRGAGTGGDTQYF.

This sequence joins TRBV5-4 and TRBJ2-5, with 7 positions matching TRBD2. The DNA end is a closer match to TRBJ2-7, so the J assignment may be wrong. Germline CDR1 reads SGHNT; CDR2 reads YYREEE (reference sequence). The CDR3 is 15 amino acids. For the CDR3, the DNA is TGTGCCAGCAGCTTGGCCAGCGGGGTATCCTACGAGCAGTACTTC. Amino acids: CASSLASGVSYEQYF.

The chain employs TRBV2 and TRBJ2-2, with D possibly matching TRBD2 (6 bases). Germline V lookup: CDR1 SNHLY, CDR2 FYNNEI. The CDR3 totals 13 residues. V was clipped by 6 bases and J by 3 bases, with 8 bases between them. The DNA of the CDR3 is TGTGCCAGCAGGGGGGGTGACACCGGGGAGCTGTTTTTT. This codes for CASRGGDTGELFF.

In its sample, this clone was seen once. The chain employs TRBV25-1 and TRBJ2-3; TRBD1 aligns across 10 bases. Germline-derived CDR1 and CDR2 are MGHDK and SYGVNS. The CDR3 runs to 18 residues. Trimming took 0 bases from V and 9 from J; bases not matched to a gene: 15. The CDR3 is CASSEYRGGDRGFGTQYF. CDR3 DNA sequence: TGTGCCAGCAGTGAATATAGGGGCGGGGACAGGGGATTCGGAACGCAGTATTTT.

The genes are TRBV18 and TRBJ1-4; 8 bases map to TRBD1. Trimming cost V 4 bases and J 8 bases; bases outside gene matches: 6. CDR3 length: 14 residues. The germline CDR1 and CDR2 sequences are KGHSH and LQKENI. CDR3 sequence reads: CASSQQGALEKLFF. CDR3 DNA: TGTGCCAGCTCACAGCAGGGGGCTCTGGAAAAACTGTTTTTT.

The CDR3, as DNA: TGTGCCAGCAGTGGGTACAGGGGGCACAATGAGCAGTTCTTC. It is translated as CASSGYRGHNEQFF. V usage is TRBV28 and J usage is TRBJ2-1; 9 nucleotides agree with TRBD1. The CDR3 runs to 14 residues. Germline V gene sequence: CDR1 MDHEN, CDR2 SYDVKM. V shed 5 bases and J 5 bases; nucleotides not matched to a gene: 4.

The V gene is TRBV6-5, the J gene TRBJ2-2, with D maybe TRBD2 (6 bases). This CDR3 spans 14 amino acids. Germline CDR1 and CDR2: MNHEY and SVGAGI. V lost 5 bases, J lost 4 bases, and 11 bases lay in between. CDR3: CASSLLGGTGELFF. CDR3 sequence (DNA): TGTGCCAGCAGTCTCCTGGGGGGCACCGGGGAGCTGTTTTTT.

CDR3 DNA: TGTGCCAGCAGCAAAATCCGGTACGGGACAGGCCGAGAGACCCAGTACTTC. Encoded protein: CASSKIRYGTGRETQYF. V and J are TRBV21-1 and TRBJ2-5; no DNA check was done on the table's D call, TRBD1. TRBV21-1 is a pseudogene. This CDR3 is 17 amino acids long.

This clone has a single count. This chain uses TRBV5-4 with TRBJ1-2, with D hard to call. The CDR3 extends over 13 amino acids. Trimming took off 6 bases at V and 4 bases at J, with 13 bases between the two ends. Germline assignment: CDR1 SGHNT and CDR2 YYREEE (reference sequence). CDR3 coding DNA: TGTGCCAGCAACAGCGCGGGGTCCTATGGCTACACCTTC. Amino acid sequence: CASNSAGSYGYTF.

V usage is TRBV7-9 and J usage is TRBJ1-3, with a weak D call TRBD1 (6 bases). The CDR3 is 16 amino acids. V dropped 6 bases and J dropped 2 bases, with 17 bases sitting between them. Germline values: CDR1 SEHNR, CDR2 FQNEAQ (reference sequence). The CDR3 sequence: CASSLIHRVAGNTIYF. CDR3 coding DNA: TGTGCCAGCAGTCTAATTCACAGGGTGGCTGGAAACACCATATATTTT.

The chain links TRBV2 to TRBJ2-3; the D gene is possibly TRBD2 (6 bases). Trimming took off 3 bases at V and 8 bases at J, with 9 bases between the two ends. The V gene's germline CDR1 is SNHLY and CDR2 FYNNEI. CDR3 size: 12 residues. The CDR3 is CASSEMGGTQYF. The CDR3 bases are TGTGCCAGCAGTGAGATGGGGGGTACGCAGTATTTT.

The rearrangement uses TRBV7-9 and TRBJ1-1, with D hard to call. The ends were cut back, 2 bases at V and 6 bases at J, with 10 bases in the middle. CDR1 is SEHNR and CDR2 is FQNEAQ in the germline V gene (reference sequence). This CDR3 region has 13 residues. The CDR3 region is CASSLLQSPEAFF. CDR3 coding DNA: TGTGCCAGCAGCTTATTACAGTCCCCTGAAGCTTTCTTT.

The chain uses TRBV7-9 and TRBJ1-6; D is uncertain. The CDR3 extends over 16 amino acids. V lost 1 base, J lost 6 bases, and 13 bases lay in between. Germline V CDR1 and CDR2: SEHNR, FQNEAQ (reference sequence). The chain's CDR3 is CASSLGSGNGNSPLHF. The DNA of the CDR3 is TGTGCCAGCAGCTTAGGCTCGGGGAACGGTAATTCACCCCTCCACTTT.

The genes are TRBV5-4 and TRBJ1-1, with unresolved D. V lost 2 bases to trimming and J lost 0 bases, with 17 bases between them. The CDR3 sequence is 17 residues long. In germline, CDR1 is SGHNT, CDR2 YYREEE (reference sequence). DNA of the CDR3: TGTGCCAGCAGCTTAGGATTGAATGCACAGATGAACACTGAAGCTTTCTTT. It yields the protein CASSLGLNAQMNTEAFF.

The table lists this clone with a count of one. The chain carries TRBV6-5 and TRBJ2-7; tentative D call: TRBD2 (5 bases). There are 14 residues in the CDR3. The germline V and J ends were trimmed by 3 bases and 7 bases, with 16 bases remaining between them. Per the germline V gene, CDR1 is MNHEY and CDR2 is SVGAGI. The CDR3 nucleotides are TGTGCCAGCAGTTATTGGTCAACCCCGGGGGAGCAGTACTTC. Translation gives CASSYWSTPGEQYF.

A single count supports this clone. The genes are TRBV25-1 and TRBJ2-3; no reliable D call. The CDR3 totals 15 residues. V lost 0 bases and J lost 0, with 7 bases in between. CDR1 is MGHDK, CDR2 SYGVNS, per germline. The CDR3 loop reads CASSEYNPSTDTQYF. The CDR3 nucleotides are TGTGCCAGCAGTGAATATAATCCCAGCACAGATACGCAGTATTTT.

V gene TRBV6-6 combines with J gene TRBJ2-3; 10 positions agree with TRBD1. The junction had 5 bases not matched to a gene; V was cut back by 6 bases and J by 2 bases. This CDR3 is built from 15 residues. Per the germline V gene, CDR1 is MNHNY and CDR2 is SVGAGI (reference sequence). CDR3: CASSPGQGYTDTQYF. In nucleotides, the CDR3 is TGTGCCAGCAGCCCGGGACAGGGGTACACAGATACGCAGTATTTT.

CDR3 DNA: TGCGCCAGCAGCCCCCACCAGGCCCCTGGCTCCTACGAGCAGTACTTC. Residues: CASSPHQAPGSYEQYF. V and J are TRBV4-1 and TRBJ2-7; no firm D call. The V end lost 4 bases, the J end lost 0 bases, and 16 bases lay between the germline ends. Germline CDR1 MGHRA, CDR2 YSYEKL. There are 16 residues in the CDR3.

Comments on this clone: At one end the junction does not follow the germline gene, possibly because of a read error. This rearrangement joins TRBV5-1 to TRBJ2-5; tentatively, D is TRBD1 (5 bases). Per the germline V gene, CDR1 is SGHRS and CDR2 is YFSETQ. The CDR3 is made up of 14 amino acids. The CDR3 reads CASSGASAQKTQYF. The CDR3 DNA sequence: TGCGCCAGCAGCGGGGCCAGCGCCCAAAAGACCCAGTACTTC.

Concerning this clone itself: This sample includes further DNA sequences coding for the same CDR3. The chain uses TRBV7-2 and TRBJ1-5; the D is unclear. CDR1 and CDR2 from the germline V gene are SGHTA and FQGNSA. The CDR3 is 12 amino acids. V lost 4 bases and J 7 bases, leaving 8 bases between the germline ends. DNA of the CDR3: TGTGCCAGCAGCTCGGGGAACCAGCCCCAGCATTTT. Protein: CASSSGNQPQHF.

DNA of the CDR3: TGTGCCAGCAGTTTACGGACAGGGGCGATCTTAAACTATGGCTACACCTTC. Translating it yields CASSLRTGAILNYGYTF. The chain recombines TRBV2 with TRBJ1-2, with 9 nucleotides matching TRBD1. Germline V gives CDR1 SNHLY, CDR2 FYNNEI. The V gene end was trimmed by 5 bases and the J gene end by 2 bases; junction bases not matched to a gene: 12. This CDR3 comprises 17 residues.

This sequence joins TRBV6-5 and TRBJ2-5; 7 bases match TRBD2. Germline-derived CDR1 and CDR2 are MNHEY and SVGAGI. With 0 bases clipped from V and 5 bases from J, the junction kept 6 bases outside the gene matches. The CDR3 contains 15 residues. Here the CDR3 reads CASSYSSSGGETQYF. The CDR3 region has the DNA TGTGCCAGCAGTTACTCGTCTAGCGGTGGGGAGACCCAGTACTTC.